These 5 T cell receptor beta chains were all obtained from the same sample, sequenced in a study of CD8 T cells in Susac syndrome. Reverse transcription of roughly 0.5 to 1 ug RNA used random hexamers. TCRdb re-analysed the immunoSEQ multiplex PCR reads in MiXCR, keeping a single row per CDR3 protein. The sample yields about 120,000 distinct CDR3 sequences, over 90% seen once. The sequencing sample was made of CD4+ T cells from PBMCs. The receptors stem from a human donor in good health.

The rearrangement uses TRBV6-4 and TRBJ1-2; D gene uncertain. This CDR3 spans 13 amino acids. CDR1 is MRHNA, CDR2 SNTAGT, per germline. The V gene lost 6 bases and the J gene lost 0 bases, with 8 bases spanning the gap. The CDR3 protein is CASSPEANYGYTF. The DNA for the CDR3 is TGTGCCAGCAGCCCCGAAGCTAACTATGGCTACACCTTC.

The J gene is TRBJ1-1, the V gene TRBV5-1; D gene uncertain. V was shortened by 3 bases and J by 11 bases, with 20 bases between the two germline ends. The CDR3 sequence is 14 residues long. Germline assignment: CDR1 SGHRS and CDR2 YFSETQ. CDR3 DNA: TGCGCCAGCAGCTCATTCACAGTCCCCGGTGAGGCTTTCTTT. This encodes CASSSFTVPGEAFF.

The CDR3 sequence is CATSAPGVAGGGWTQYF. CDR3 coding DNA: TGTGCCACCAGTGCCCCCGGGGTAGCGGGAGGCGGATGGACGCAGTATTTT. The genes are TRBV24-1 and TRBJ2-3; 10 bases agree with TRBD2. The CDR3 is made up of 17 amino acids. V was pared by 5 bases and J by 9 bases, with 16 bases of the junction left unmatched. Germline V gene data show CDR1 as KGHDR and CDR2 as SFDVKD.

The J gene is TRBJ2-2, the V gene TRBV7-2, with D tentatively TRBD2 (6 bases). Trimming removed 5 bases at V and 7 bases at J, with 23 bases between. In germline, CDR1 is SGHTA, CDR2 FQGNSA. The CDR3 is 17 amino acids. CDR3 sequence: CASSKERVNVWRGELFF. The CDR3 region has the DNA TGTGCCAGCAGCAAAGAGCGGGTGAATGTATGGCGCGGGGAGCTGTTTTTT.

This chain's CDR3 is CSVEWSVAGVNTGELFF. In DNA, the CDR3 is TGCAGCGTTGAATGGTCGGTCGCAGGGGTAAACACCGGGGAGCTGTTTTTT. V and J are TRBV29-1 and TRBJ2-2; D is possibly TRBD1 (6 bases). Germline assignment: CDR1 SQVTM and CDR2 ANQGSEA. Trimming removed 2 bases at V and 2 bases at J, with 18 bases between. The CDR3 has 17 amino acids.